This TCR beta chain comes out of a study of cytotoxic CD8 clonotypes in ibrutinib-treated CLL. This clone has a handful of counts. Antigen specificity is unknown. General observations from the study: The clonality went up when patients responded to ibrutinib and dropped back toward baseline at progression.

TCRdb's table, derived via immunoSEQ multiplex PCR, lists solely in-frame clones and lacks some. This repertoire shows hundreds of thousands of clones, roughly 65% found once; its top ten account for 5.5% to 7%. The CDR3 contains 17 residues. The V and J ends lost 0 bases and 1 base respectively, with 15 bases between them. CDR1 is WNHNN and CDR2 is SYGVQD in the germline V gene (reference sequence). This rearrangement joins TRBV10-1 to TRBJ1-1, with D maybe TRBD1 (5 bases). This specimen was PBMCs, taken after 12 months of ibrutinib treatment. This sequence originates from a human donor with chronic lymphocytic leukemia. The CDR3 spells CASSESILGRRNTEAFF. The DNA of the CDR3 is TGCGCCAGCAGTGAGTCGATACTGGGACGGAGGAACACTGAAGCTTTCTTT.